This entry describes one T cell receptor (beta chain). Libraries were prepared by immunoSEQ multiplex PCR; TCRdb keeps only in-frame clonotypes and omits some of them. The data show about 120,000 clones, roughly 89% seen once. The CDR3 runs to 14 residues. The V end was cut by 0 bases, the J end by 6 bases, with 9 bases between. Germline-derived CDR1 and CDR2 are GTSNPN and SVGIG (reference sequence). The data were taken from a study of T cell responses to AZD1222 COVID-19 vaccine. The rearrangement links TRBV30 to TRBJ1-6; no clear D gene. This TCR came from an adult in good health. The source material was peripheral blood, sampled on day 0 of AZD1222 vaccination. The CDR3 protein is CAWSVAASNSPLHF. In DNA, the CDR3 is TGTGCCTGGAGTGTAGCGGCAAGTAATTCACCCCTCCACTTT. Full variable domain (rest looked up from reference TRBV30 and TRBJ1-6): SQTIHQWPATLVQPVGSPLSLECTVEGTSNPNLYWYRQAAGRGLQLLFYSVGIGQISSEVPQNLSASRPQDRQFILSSKKLLLSDSGFYLCAWSVAASNSPLHFGNGTRLTVT.